This T cell receptor (beta chain) was obtained from a study of human T cells and chemical hapten exposure. In the study overall: Throughout a study of around six months, patients underwent weekly scalp administration of diphenylcyclopropenone doses.

Individual cDNA molecules in this library carried unique molecular identifiers. From the RACE reads, TCRdb called clonotypes with MiXCR, one entry per CDR3 protein. The data show some 60,000 distinct CDR3 sequences, approximately 10% seen once. The V gene end was trimmed by 3 bases and the J gene end by 7 bases; junction bases not matched to a gene: 4. The V gene's germline CDR1 is SGHDN and CDR2 FVKESK. This CDR3 region has 14 residues. Time point described: pre-sensitization, week 0. Treatment here: therapeutic diphenylcyclopropenone sensitization with weekly scalp DPC. Sequenced here: whole blood, sampled in connection with sensitization to the hapten diphenylcyclopropenone (DPC). This TCR derives from a middle-aged woman with alopecia areata. Some clones in this sample may be carry-over from other donors' samples. The chain joins TRBV14 to TRBJ2-1; the match to TRBD2 covers 9 bases. DNA of the CDR3: TGTGCCAGCAGCCAGCTAGCGGGAAGGAATGAGCAGTTCTTC. Its translation: CASSQLAGRNEQFF.